The 7 T cell receptor beta chains below were found in one sample sequenced in a study of blood T cell repertoires in COVID-19. Assay used: immunoSEQ multiplex PCR; TCRdb lists only in-frame clones, some missing. The sample includes under 450,000 clones, around 87% of them seen just once. The sequenced sample consisted of PBMCs or T cells enriched from blood (not recorded which). The receptors stem from a man aged 25 to 40 who had recovered from COVID-19.

The chain links TRBV13 to TRBJ2-7; TRBD1 agrees at 8 bases. J was trimmed by 3 bases and V by 5 bases; bases with no gene match: 9. The CDR3 is 15 amino acids. The germline V gene has CDR1 PRHDT and CDR2 FYEKMQ (reference sequence). In DNA, the CDR3 is TGTGCCAGCAGCCCGCCCTCGACAGGGGTCTACGAGCAGTACTTC. Its translation: CASSPPSTGVYEQYF.

J is TRBJ2-1 and V is TRBV11-3; perhaps TRBD1 as D (5 bases). Trimming took off 5 bases at V and 5 bases at J, with 13 bases between the two ends. There are 14 residues in the CDR3. Germline V gene lookup returns CDR1 SGHNT and CDR2 YENEEA. CDR3 sequence: CASSPRQNNNEQFF. The CDR3 region has the DNA TGTGCCAGCAGCCCCCGACAGAACAACAATGAGCAGTTCTTC. Looking up the rest from reference TRBV11-3 and TRBJ2-1 gives the full variable domain: EAGVVQSPRYKIIEKKQPVAFWCNPISGHNTLYWYLQNLGQGPELLIRYENEEAVDDSQLPKDRFSAERLKGVDSTLKIQPAELGDSAVYLCASSPRQNNNEQFFGPGTRLTVL.

The chain is built from TRBV2 and TRBJ1-5; D is uncertain. The CDR3 is 15 residues long. With 5 bases removed from V and 0 bases from J, the gap between germline ends came to 11 bases. CDR1 SNHLY and CDR2 FYNNEI come from the germline V gene. The CDR3 sequence is CASSKDGNSNQPQHF. DNA of the CDR3: TGTGCCAGCAGTAAGGACGGGAATAGCAATCAGCCCCAGCATTTT.

The chain employs TRBV12-3 or TRBV12-4 and TRBJ1-2; D is unclear. The CDR3 is 12 amino acids. V dropped 4 bases and J dropped 4 bases, with 7 bases sitting between them. CDR3 bases: TGTGCCAGCAGTTCGGACTTCTATGGCTACACCTTC. Its protein is CASSSDFYGYTF.

The chain joins TRBV15 to TRBJ2-7; 8 nucleotides match TRBD2. The trim removed 0 bases at V and 5 bases at J, leaving 6 bases unmatched. CDR1 is LNHNV and CDR2 is YYDKDF in the germline V gene (reference sequence). The CDR3 loop spans 15 amino acids. Here the CDR3 reads CATSRERGARNEQYF. CDR3 bases: TGTGCCACCAGCAGAGAGCGGGGGGCCCGCAACGAGCAGTACTTC.

The gene calls are TRBV30 and TRBJ2-7, with a possible D match to TRBD2 (6 bases). Trimming left V 0 bases short and J 4 bases short, with 16 bases between. The CDR3 is 15 residues long. Germline-derived CDR1 and CDR2 are GTSNPN and SVGIG (reference sequence). CDR3 DNA sequence: TGTGCCTGGAGTGTATTTCGGGGACTCGGGTACGAGCAGTACTTC. As protein: CAWSVFRGLGYEQYF.

The rearrangement joins TRBV4-2 to TRBJ2-1; 7 bases are a match to TRBD2. CDR3 length: 13 residues. Unmatched junction bases numbered 8, after V lost 0 bases and J lost 15 bases. The germline V gene has CDR1 LGHNA and CDR2 YNFKEQ. In DNA, the CDR3 is TGTGCCAGCAGCCAAGATCAGACGGGGGGATTGTTCTTC. It translates to CASSQDQTGGLFF.